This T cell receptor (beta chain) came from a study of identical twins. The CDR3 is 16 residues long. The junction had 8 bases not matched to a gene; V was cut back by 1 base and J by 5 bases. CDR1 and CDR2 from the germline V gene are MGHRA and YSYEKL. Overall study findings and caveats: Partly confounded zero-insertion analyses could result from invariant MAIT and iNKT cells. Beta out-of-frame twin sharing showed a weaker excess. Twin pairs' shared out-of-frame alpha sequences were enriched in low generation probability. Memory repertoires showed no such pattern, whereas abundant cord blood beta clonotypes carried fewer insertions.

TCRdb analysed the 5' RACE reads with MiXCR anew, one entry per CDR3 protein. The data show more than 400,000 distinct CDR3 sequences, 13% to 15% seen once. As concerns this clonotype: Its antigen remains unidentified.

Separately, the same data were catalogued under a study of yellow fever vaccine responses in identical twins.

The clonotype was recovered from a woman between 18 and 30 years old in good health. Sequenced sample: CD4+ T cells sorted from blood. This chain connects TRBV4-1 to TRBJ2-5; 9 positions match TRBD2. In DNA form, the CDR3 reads TGCGCCAGCAGCCAAGGGGCGTTAGCGGGAGAGGAGACCCAGTACTTC. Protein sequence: CASSQGALAGEETQYF.